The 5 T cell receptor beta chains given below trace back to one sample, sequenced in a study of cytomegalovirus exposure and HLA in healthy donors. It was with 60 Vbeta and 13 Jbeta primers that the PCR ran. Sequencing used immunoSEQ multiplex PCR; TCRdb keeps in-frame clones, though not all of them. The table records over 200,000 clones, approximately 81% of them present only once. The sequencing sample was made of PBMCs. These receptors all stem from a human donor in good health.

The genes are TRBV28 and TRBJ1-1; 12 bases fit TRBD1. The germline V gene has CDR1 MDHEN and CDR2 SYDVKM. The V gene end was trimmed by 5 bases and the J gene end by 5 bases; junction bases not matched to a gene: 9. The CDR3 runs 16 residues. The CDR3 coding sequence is TGTGCCAGCAGTCCTCCCCCGGGACAGGGGGCTACTGAAGCTTTCTTT. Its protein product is CASSPPPGQGATEAFF.

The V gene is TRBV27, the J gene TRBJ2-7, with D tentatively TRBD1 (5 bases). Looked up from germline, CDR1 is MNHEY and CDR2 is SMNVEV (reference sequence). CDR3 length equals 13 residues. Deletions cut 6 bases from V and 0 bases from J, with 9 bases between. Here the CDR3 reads CASRGHTSYEQYF. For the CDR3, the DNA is TGTGCCAGCAGAGGACATACCTCCTACGAGCAGTACTTC.

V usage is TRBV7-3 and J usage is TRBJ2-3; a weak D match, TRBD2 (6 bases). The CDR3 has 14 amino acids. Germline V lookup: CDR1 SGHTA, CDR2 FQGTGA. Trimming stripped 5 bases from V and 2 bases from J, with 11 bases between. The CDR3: CASSPRDPTDTQYF. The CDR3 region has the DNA TGTGCCAGCAGCCCGCGGGACCCCACAGATACGCAGTATTTT. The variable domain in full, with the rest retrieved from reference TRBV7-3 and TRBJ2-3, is GAGVSQTPSNKVTEKGKYVELRCDPISGHTALYWYRQSLGQGPEFLIYFQGTGAADDSGLPNDRFFAVRPEGSVSTLKIQRTERGDSAVYLCASSPRDPTDTQYFGPGTRLTVL.

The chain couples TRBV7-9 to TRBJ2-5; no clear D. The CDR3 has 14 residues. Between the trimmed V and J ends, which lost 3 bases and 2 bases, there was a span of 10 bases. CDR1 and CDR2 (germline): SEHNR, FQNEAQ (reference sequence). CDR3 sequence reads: CASSFFTAQETQYF. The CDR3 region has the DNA TGTGCCAGCAGCTTTTTTACAGCTCAAGAGACCCAGTACTTC.

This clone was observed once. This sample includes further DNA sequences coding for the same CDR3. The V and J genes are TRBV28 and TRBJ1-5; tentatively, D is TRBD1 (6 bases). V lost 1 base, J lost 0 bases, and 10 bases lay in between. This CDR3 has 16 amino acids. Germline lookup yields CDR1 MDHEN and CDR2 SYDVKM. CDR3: CASSLLGGYSNQPQHF. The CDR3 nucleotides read TGTGCCAGCAGTTTATTAGGGGGATATAGCAATCAGCCCCAGCATTTT.